The T cell receptor (beta chain) described here comes from a study of OX40 agonist ivuxolimab in advanced cancers. For the study at large: An agonistic human IgG2 monoclonal antibody against OX40 (CD134) was given. Ivuxolimab doses were 0.01, 0.1, 0.3, 1.5, 3 or 10 mg/kg every 2 weeks.

In regard to this clone: The antigen is unknown.

The CDR3 loop spans 14 amino acids. Looked up from germline, CDR1 is MNHNS and CDR2 is SASEGT. Trimming removed 8 bases at V and 0 bases at J, with 14 bases between. Study-level findings and limits: Relative to CD4+ cells, CD8+ T cells on average had more expanded clones.

Assay used: immunoSEQ multiplex PCR; TCRdb lists only in-frame clones, some missing. The sample carries about 80,000 clones, 65% to 90% recorded once. Autoimmune disease history or systemic immunosuppression led to patients being barred. The sequence derives from an adult with an advanced solid tumor such as melanoma, head and neck, liver or kidney cancer. The J gene is TRBJ2-7, the V gene TRBV6-1, with D perhaps TRBD1 (5 bases). Specimen: CD4+ or CD8+ T cells sorted from blood, collected in a trial of the OX40 agonist ivuxolimab. CDR3 amino acids: CASGKKQDSYEQYF. DNA of the CDR3: TGTGCCAGCGGCAAAAAACAGGACTCCTACGAGCAGTACTTC.